This is a list of T cell receptor beta chains from one sample in a study of early T cells in non-severe SARS-CoV-2 infection. MiXCR was run by TCRdb on the 5' RACE reads, yielding one entry per CDR3 protein. The data show approximately 75,000 distinct CDR3 sequences, with approximately 4.5% seen just once and roughly 3.7% held by the top ten. The starting material was whole blood, obtained at baseline. The source is an adult who was a healthcare worker with PCR-confirmed SARS-CoV-2 infection or an uninfected control (not recorded which). The donor label of this sample is uncertain. Both conserved end residues are part of each CDR3. Fields, in order: J gene, V gene, D gene, clone size, CDR3 DNA, CDR3 protein. A D gene is named only where the DNA matches it firmly. Clone size is not always given. Where it is, it says once, few, many or a class for expanded clones.

TRBJ2-1	TRBV6-1	TRBD2	few	TGTGCCAGCAGTTTGACGGGGGGGCCTGGTGAGCAGTTCTTC	CASSLTGGPGEQFF
TRBJ2-4	TRBV12-3/TRBV12-4	NA	few	TGTGCCAGCAGTCCAGGGGGGGCCAAAAACATTCAGTACTTC	CASSPGGAKNIQYF
TRBJ2-3	TRBV6-6	TRBD1	few	TGTGCCAGCAGTCGGTTGGGACAGGATAAAGATACGCAGTATTTT	CASSRLGQDKDTQYF
TRBJ2-7	TRBV29-1	NA	many	TGCAGCGTCGAACAGGGCACCGGCTACGAGCAGTACTTC	CSVEQGTGYEQYF
TRBJ2-3	TRBV3-1	NA	NA	TGTGCCAGCAGCCAAGTGGCGGATACGCAGTATTTT	CASSQVADTQYF
TRBJ1-5	TRBV7-3	NA	few	TGTGCCAGCAGCTTTCCGGGTCAGCCCCAGCATTTT	CASSFPGQPQHF
TRBJ2-5	TRBV15	TRBD1	few	TGTGCCACCAGCCCCCAGGGGGCTAGCAGTAAGACCCAGTACTTC	CATSPQGASSKTQYF
TRBJ1-1	TRBV9	TRBD1	few	TGTGCCAGCAGCGTTTCTACCGGGACAGGTACGAACACTGAAGCTTTCTTT	CASSVSTGTGTNTEAFF
TRBJ1-6	TRBV20-1	NA	many	TGCAGTGAAAGGAGGCTGTACTATAATTCACCCCTCCACTTT	CSERRLYYNSPLHF
TRBJ2-7	TRBV6-2/TRBV6-3	TRBD1	NA	TGTGCCAGCATCCGGGGGACAGGGAACTACGAGCAGTACTTC	CASIRGTGNYEQYF
TRBJ1-1	TRBV7-8	TRBD1	few	TGTGCCAGCAGCATGTCCTATGGGACAGGGGGGCGCGGAGGGCTGAACACTGAAGCTTTCTTT	CASSMSYGTGGRGGLNTEAFF
TRBJ2-7	TRBV7-2	NA	NA	TGTGCCAGCAGCTCCCAGCTAGAAGGGCTGGAGCAGTACTTC	CASSSQLEGLEQYF
TRBJ1-1	TRBV7-9	NA	NA	TGTGCCAGCAGCACGATTCAGGGGAGGAACACTGAAGCTTTCTTT	CASSTIQGRNTEAFF
TRBJ1-1	TRBV25-1	NA	many	TGTGCCAGCAGTGAGCTGGGGTGGACTGAAGCTTTCTTT	CASSELGWTEAFF
TRBJ2-2	TRBV3-1	NA	NA	TGTGCCAGCAGCCATTCGACCGGGGAGCTGTTTTTT	CASSHSTGELFF
TRBJ1-5	TRBV19	NA	few	TGTGCCAGTAGTCTACAGGGCTATAGCAATCAGCCCCAGCATTTT	CASSLQGYSNQPQHF
TRBJ2-5	TRBV15	NA	many	TGTGCCACCAGCAGAGGGGGGGAGACCCAGTACTTC	CATSRGGETQYF
TRBJ2-7	TRBV20-1	TRBD1	many	TGCAGTGCTCAGGGACAGGGATTGGTCCTTTCCTACGAGCAGTACTTC	CSAQGQGLVLSYEQYF
TRBJ1-6	TRBV30	NA	many	TGTGCCTGGAGTGTAGGCAGGCTACATCGGGCCTATAATTCACCCCTCCACTTT	CAWSVGRLHRAYNSPLHF
TRBJ1-2	TRBV29-1	NA	many	TGCAGCGTTGAAGGAGACGGTTGGTATGGCTACACCTTC	CSVEGDGWYGYTF
TRBJ1-5	TRBV27	NA	many	TGTGCCAGCAGGGCCGGGCTGTATAGCAATCAGCCCCAGCATTTT	CASRAGLYSNQPQHF
TRBJ2-2	TRBV29-1	NA	NA	TGCAGCGGTACCCGGGTTTCCGGGGAGCTGTTTTTT	CSGTRVSGELFF
TRBJ2-7	TRBV28	TRBD1	NA	TGTGCCAGCACCCTTGACAGGGGGATCTACGAGCAGTACTTC	CASTLDRGIYEQYF
TRBJ1-2	TRBV19	NA	many	TGTGCCAGTAGACCCCTCACATGGTACAACAGCTATGGCTACACCTTC	CASRPLTWYNSYGYTF
TRBJ1-1	TRBV5-1	TRBD1	few	TGCGCCAGCAGCTCCGGACAGGGGACGACTGAAGCTTTCTTT	CASSSGQGTTEAFF
TRBJ1-1	TRBV7-9	NA	few	TGTGCCAGCAGCTTAGCTTCAGGGATCGCTGAAGCTTTCTTT	CASSLASGIAEAFF
TRBJ1-5	TRBV7-2	NA	NA	TGTGCCAGCAGCTTAGTAGGGGCGCCGAATCAGCCCCAGCATTTT	CASSLVGAPNQPQHF
TRBJ2-2	TRBV5-8	NA	few	TGTGCCAGCAGCTTGGAAGGCTTCACCGGGGAGCTGTTTTTT	CASSLEGFTGELFF
TRBJ1-6	TRBV30	NA	NA	TGTGCCTGGAGTCGGACTGCCCGTGGGGCACCCCTCCACTTT	CAWSRTARGAPLHF
TRBJ1-5	TRBV3-1	NA	NA	TGTGCCAGCAGCCAAGATATGGGGCGACCCCAGCATTTT	CASSQDMGRPQHF
TRBJ1-1	TRBV12-3/TRBV12-4	TRBD1	NA	TGTGCCAGCAAGCCCCGGGACAGGGTGACGAACACTGAAGCTTTCTTT	CASKPRDRVTNTEAFF
TRBJ1-2	TRBV12-5	NA	NA	TGTGCTAGTGGTCCTCCTGGCAGGGGCGGCTATGGCTACACCTTC	CASGPPGRGGYGYTF
TRBJ1-6	TRBV5-6	TRBD1	many	TGTGCCAGCAGCGACGGGACAGGCATCTATAATTCACCCCTCCACTTT	CASSDGTGIYNSPLHF
TRBJ1-1	TRBV28	NA	NA	TGTGCCAGCGGATTTGGGGCTGAAGCTTTCTTT	CASGFGAEAFF
TRBJ1-1	TRBV11-2	NA	few	TGTGCCAGCAGCCTCATCATGGGCGGTAATACTGAAGCTTTCTTT	CASSLIMGGNTEAFF
TRBJ1-1	TRBV10-1	NA	many	TGCGCCAGCAAATTCAGGGCGGAGGGCACTGAAGCTTTCTTT	CASKFRAEGTEAFF
TRBJ2-5	TRBV6-5	NA	many	TGTGCCAGCAGCACGACAGGTTACTCTGAGACCCAGTACTTC	CASSTTGYSETQYF
TRBJ2-2	TRBV20-1	TRBD2	many	TGCAGTGCTTCGACTAGCGGGGGTTTGCAGGGGGAGCTGTTTTTT	CSASTSGGLQGELFF
TRBJ2-3	TRBV24-1	NA	few	TGTGCCACCAGTGATAGTGGGCGGATCACAGATACGCAGTATTTT	CATSDSGRITDTQYF
TRBJ2-1	TRBV29-1	NA	many	TGCAGCGTTGAAAGGCTAGTTCAGTTGGACAATGAGCAGTTCTTC	CSVERLVQLDNEQFF
TRBJ2-3	TRBV12-3/TRBV12-4	NA	many	TGTGCCAGCAACCACCTGGGGGGTGTTAGCACAGATACGCAGTATTTT	CASNHLGGVSTDTQYF
TRBJ1-1	TRBV4-2	NA	many	TGTGCCAGCAGCCCGGGATCGGGGGGTAACACTGAAGCTTTCTTT	CASSPGSGGNTEAFF
TRBJ1-6	TRBV20-1	NA	many	TGCAGTGCAGAAGATGAGGGCCGGGATTCACCCCTCCACTTT	CSAEDEGRDSPLHF
TRBJ2-1	TRBV7-3	NA	many	TGTGCCAGCAGCTTGACGACAGTCTCCTACAATGAGCAGTTCTTC	CASSLTTVSYNEQFF
TRBJ2-2	TRBV9	NA	many	TGTGCCAGCAGCGTAGTGGGCCCCGTAGGAGTCGGGGAGCTGTTTTTT	CASSVVGPVGVGELFF
TRBJ2-3	TRBV29-1	NA	NA	TGCAGCGTTCCACAGGGTGAAAGCACAGATACGCAGTATTTT	CSVPQGESTDTQYF
TRBJ1-2	TRBV20-1	TRBD1	many	TGCAGTGCTTTAGCAGACAGGGACTATGGCTACACCTTC	CSALADRDYGYTF
TRBJ1-5	TRBV10-3	TRBD1	few	TGTGCCATCAGCATGGGACAGGGGGTAGAGCCCCAGCATTTT	CAISMGQGVEPQHF
TRBJ2-7	TRBV20-1	NA	few	TGCAGTGCCCCCGACAGAGCCCGCTACGAGCAGTACTTC	CSAPDRARYEQYF